This entry is about one T cell receptor (beta chain). Antigen: not known. The data derive from a study of PD-1 blockade in classical Hodgkin lymphoma. Sequenced by immunoSEQ multiplex PCR; TCRdb stores in-frame clones only, minus some. The sample contains about 50,000 clones, 73% of which appear only once. Study conclusions and caveats: The study found complete responders had baseline diversity similar to newly diagnosed patients. Individuals initiating nivolumab under 1 year after ASCT were excluded.

Following autologous stem cell transplantation, relapse occurred in every patient, and exposure to brentuximab vedotin varied. The CDR3 is made up of 14 amino acids. Germline V gene lookup returns CDR1 MNHNY and CDR2 SVGAGI (reference sequence). V lost 5 bases, J lost 6 bases, and 16 bases lay in between. The specimen was peripheral blood mononuclear cells (PBMCs), collected before the second cycle of nivolumab. The V call is TRBV6-6, the J call TRBJ1-1; D is perhaps TRBD1 (6 bases). The sequence came from a human donor with classical Hodgkin lymphoma. CDR3 DNA: TGTGCCAGCAGTCATCCCTTGGACAGCCCTGAAGCTTTCTTT. This encodes CASSHPLDSPEAFF.